This T cell receptor beta chain was sequenced during a study of vaccination effects on CD4 cells after COVID-19. Overall study context: After the second dose, samples were taken at median day 72.

Only in-frame clones appear in the TCRdb table, and some are missing; sequencing was by immunoSEQ multiplex PCR. The table includes under 40,000 clones, roughly four fifths detected once. About this clone itself: Its target is unknown.

When around 10 days of culture had elapsed, CD4+ T cells were isolated. PCR-confirmed SARS-CoV-2 infection occurred in the person between March and December 2020. Vaccination of participants consisted of two doses of either the BNT162b2 or mRNA-1273 vaccine. Sequenced here: CD4+ T cells from PBMCs cultured without peptide, sampled after COVID-19 vaccination. The sequence was collected from a human donor who had a prior SARS-CoV-2 infection.

The DNA of the CDR3 is TGCAGCGGTGGGACTAGCGGGAGGGCAGATACGCAGTATTTT. It specifies CSGGTSGRADTQYF. This sequence joins TRBV29-1 and TRBJ2-3; 16 positions match TRBD2. The CDR3 is 14 amino acids. V lost 7 bases and J lost 4; bases outside the gene matches: 2. Looked up from germline, CDR1 is SQVTM and CDR2 is ANQGSEA.